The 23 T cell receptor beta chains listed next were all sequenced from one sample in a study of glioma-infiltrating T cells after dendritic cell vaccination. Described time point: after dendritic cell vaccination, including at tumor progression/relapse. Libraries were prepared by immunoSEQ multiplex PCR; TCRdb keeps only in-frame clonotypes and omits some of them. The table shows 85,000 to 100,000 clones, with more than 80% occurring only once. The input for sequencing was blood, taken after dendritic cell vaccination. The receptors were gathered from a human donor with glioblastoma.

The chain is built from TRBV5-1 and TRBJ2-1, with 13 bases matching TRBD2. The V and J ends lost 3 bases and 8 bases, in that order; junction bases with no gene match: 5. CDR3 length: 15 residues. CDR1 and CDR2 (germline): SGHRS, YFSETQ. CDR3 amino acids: CASSSTSGGAYEQFF. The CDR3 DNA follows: TGCGCCAGCAGCTCTACTAGCGGGGGGGCTTATGAGCAGTTCTTC.

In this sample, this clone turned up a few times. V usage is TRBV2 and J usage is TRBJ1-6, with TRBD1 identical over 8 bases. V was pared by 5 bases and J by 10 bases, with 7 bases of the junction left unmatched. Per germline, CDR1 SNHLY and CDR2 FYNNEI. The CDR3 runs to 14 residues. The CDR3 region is CASSPDRGSSPLHF. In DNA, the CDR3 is TGTGCCAGCAGTCCAGACAGGGGTTCCTCACCCCTCCACTTT.

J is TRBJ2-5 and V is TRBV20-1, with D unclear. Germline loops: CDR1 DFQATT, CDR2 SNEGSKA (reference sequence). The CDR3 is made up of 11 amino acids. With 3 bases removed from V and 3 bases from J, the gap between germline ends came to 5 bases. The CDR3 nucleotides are TGCAGTGCTAGCATTGAAGAGACCCAGTACTTC. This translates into CSASIEETQYF.

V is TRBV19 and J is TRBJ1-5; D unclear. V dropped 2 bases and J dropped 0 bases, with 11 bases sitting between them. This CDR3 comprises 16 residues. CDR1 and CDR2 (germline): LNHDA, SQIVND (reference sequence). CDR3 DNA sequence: TGTGCCAGTAGTATATTATGGTCAGATAGCAATCAGCCCCAGCATTTT. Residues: CASSILWSDSNQPQHF.

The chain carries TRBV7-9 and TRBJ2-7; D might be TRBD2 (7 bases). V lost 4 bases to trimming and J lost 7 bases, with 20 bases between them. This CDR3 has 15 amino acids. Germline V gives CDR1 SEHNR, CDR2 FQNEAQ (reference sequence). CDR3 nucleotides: TGTGCCAGCAGCTCCCTACAGGGAAGGACTAGGGAGCAGTACTTC. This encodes CASSSLQGRTREQYF.

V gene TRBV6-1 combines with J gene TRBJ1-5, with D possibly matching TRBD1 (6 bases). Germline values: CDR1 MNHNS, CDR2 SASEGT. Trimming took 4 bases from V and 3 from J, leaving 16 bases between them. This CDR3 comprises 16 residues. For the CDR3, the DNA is TGTGCCAGCAGTGCTAGTTTCGGGACATCCAATCAGCCCCAGCATTTT. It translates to CASSASFGTSNQPQHF.

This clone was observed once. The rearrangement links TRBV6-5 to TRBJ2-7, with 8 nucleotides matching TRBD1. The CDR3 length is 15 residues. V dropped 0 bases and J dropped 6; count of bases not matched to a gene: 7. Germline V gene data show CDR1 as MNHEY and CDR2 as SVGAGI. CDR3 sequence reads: CASSYSAQGAFEQYV. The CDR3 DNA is TGTGCCAGCAGTTACTCAGCGCAGGGGGCCTTCGAGCAGTACGTC.

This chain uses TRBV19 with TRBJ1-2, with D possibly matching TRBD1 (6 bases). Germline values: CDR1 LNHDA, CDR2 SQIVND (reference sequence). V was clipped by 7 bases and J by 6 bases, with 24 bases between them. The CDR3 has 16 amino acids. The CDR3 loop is CASTQMGGQGRHGYTF. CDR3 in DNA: TGTGCCAGTACCCAGATGGGGGGGCAGGGTCGTCATGGCTACACCTTC.

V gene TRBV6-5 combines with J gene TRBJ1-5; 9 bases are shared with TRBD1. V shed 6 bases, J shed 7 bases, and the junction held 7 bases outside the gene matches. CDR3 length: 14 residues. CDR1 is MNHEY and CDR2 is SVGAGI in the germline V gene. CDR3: CASRGQGGGQPQHF. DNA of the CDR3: TGTGCCAGCAGGGGACAGGGTGGCGGCCAGCCCCAGCATTTT.

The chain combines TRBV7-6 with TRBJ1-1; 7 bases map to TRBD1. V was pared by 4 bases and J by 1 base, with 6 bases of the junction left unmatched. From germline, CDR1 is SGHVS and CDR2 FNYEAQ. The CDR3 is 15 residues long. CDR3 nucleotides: TGTGCCAGCAGCTATTCGACAGGGTGGAACACTGAAGCTTTCTTT. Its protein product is CASSYSTGWNTEAFF.

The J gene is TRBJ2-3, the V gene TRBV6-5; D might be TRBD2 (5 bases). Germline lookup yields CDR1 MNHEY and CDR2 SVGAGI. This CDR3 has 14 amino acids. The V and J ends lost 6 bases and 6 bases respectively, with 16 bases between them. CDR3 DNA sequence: TGTGCCAGCAGCCCTACCGCTAGCTCTGATACGCAGTATTTT. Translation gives CASSPTASSDTQYF.

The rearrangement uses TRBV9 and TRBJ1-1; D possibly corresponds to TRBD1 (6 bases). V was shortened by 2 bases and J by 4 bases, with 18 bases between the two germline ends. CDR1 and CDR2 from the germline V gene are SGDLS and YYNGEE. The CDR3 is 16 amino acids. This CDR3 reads CASSVALAGDTTEAFF. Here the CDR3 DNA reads TGTGCCAGCAGCGTTGCCTTAGCTGGGGACACCACTGAAGCTTTCTTT.

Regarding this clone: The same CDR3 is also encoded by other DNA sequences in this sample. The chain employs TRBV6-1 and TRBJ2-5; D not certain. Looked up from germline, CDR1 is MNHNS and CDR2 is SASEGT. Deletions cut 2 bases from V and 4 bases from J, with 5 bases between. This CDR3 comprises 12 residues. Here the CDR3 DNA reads TGTGCCAGCAGTGAACGAGGAGAGACCCAGTACTTC. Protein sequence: CASSERGETQYF.

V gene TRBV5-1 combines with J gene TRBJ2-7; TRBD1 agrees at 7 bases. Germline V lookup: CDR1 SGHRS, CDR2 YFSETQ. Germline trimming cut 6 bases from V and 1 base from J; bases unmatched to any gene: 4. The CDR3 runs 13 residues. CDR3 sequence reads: CASTWDSSYEQYF. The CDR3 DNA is TGCGCCAGCACGTGGGACAGTTCCTACGAGCAGTACTTC.

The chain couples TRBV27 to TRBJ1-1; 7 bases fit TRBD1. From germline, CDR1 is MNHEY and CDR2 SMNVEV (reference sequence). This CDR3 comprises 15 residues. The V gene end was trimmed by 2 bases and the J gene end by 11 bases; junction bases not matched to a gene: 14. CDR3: CASSLQGGIVGHAFF. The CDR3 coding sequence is TGTGCCAGCAGTTTACAGGGGGGAATCGTTGGGCATGCTTTCTTT.

Written as DNA, the CDR3 is TGTGCCAGCAGGAAATCGACTGTAACGAAAGAGCAGTTCTTC. This translates into CASRKSTVTKEQFF. V usage is TRBV6-5 and J usage is TRBJ2-1, with D uncertain. V was pared by 6 bases and J by 10 bases, with 19 bases between. The CDR3 is 14 amino acids. The germline CDR1 and CDR2 sequences are MNHEY and SVGAGI.

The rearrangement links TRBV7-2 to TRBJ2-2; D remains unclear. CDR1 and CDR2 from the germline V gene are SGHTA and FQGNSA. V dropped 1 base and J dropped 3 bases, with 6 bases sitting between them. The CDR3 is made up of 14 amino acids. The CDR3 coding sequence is TGTGCCAGCAGCTTAGGTCTCTACACCGGGGAGCTGTTTTTT. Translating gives CASSLGLYTGELFF.

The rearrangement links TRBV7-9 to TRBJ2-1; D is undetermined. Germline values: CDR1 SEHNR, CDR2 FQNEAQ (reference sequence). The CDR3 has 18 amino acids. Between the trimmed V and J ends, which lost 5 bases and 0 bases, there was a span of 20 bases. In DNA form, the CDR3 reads TGTGCCAGCAGCGTAACCTTATTTACCGCTAGCTCCTACAATGAGCAGTTCTTC. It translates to CASSVTLFTASSYNEQFF.

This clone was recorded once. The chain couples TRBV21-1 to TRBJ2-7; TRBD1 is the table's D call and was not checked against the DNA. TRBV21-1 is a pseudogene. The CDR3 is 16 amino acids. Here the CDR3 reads CASSKLRGNGRNEQYF. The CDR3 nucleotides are TGTGCCAGCAGCAAATTAAGGGGCAATGGGCGTAACGAGCAGTACTTC.

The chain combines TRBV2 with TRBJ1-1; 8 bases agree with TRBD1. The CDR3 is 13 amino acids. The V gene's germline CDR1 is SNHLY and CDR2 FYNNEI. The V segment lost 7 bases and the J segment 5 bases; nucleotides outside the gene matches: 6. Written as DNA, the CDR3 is TGTGCCAGCACCGGACAGGGTAAAACTGAAGCTTTCTTT. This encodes CASTGQGKTEAFF.

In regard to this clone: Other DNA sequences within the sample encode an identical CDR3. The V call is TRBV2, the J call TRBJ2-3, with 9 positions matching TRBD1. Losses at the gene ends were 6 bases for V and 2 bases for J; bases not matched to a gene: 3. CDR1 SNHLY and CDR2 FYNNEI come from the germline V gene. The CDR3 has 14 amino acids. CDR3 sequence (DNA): TGTGCCAGCAGGGACAGGGGATCCACAGATACGCAGTATTTT. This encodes CASRDRGSTDTQYF.

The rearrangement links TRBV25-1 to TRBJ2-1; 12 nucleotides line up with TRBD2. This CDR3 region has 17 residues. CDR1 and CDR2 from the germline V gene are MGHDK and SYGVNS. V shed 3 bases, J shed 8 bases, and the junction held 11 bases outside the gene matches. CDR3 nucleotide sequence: TGTGCCAGCAGTGAGATGGGGCTAGCGGGAGGGATATATGAGCAGTTCTTC. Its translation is CASSEMGLAGGIYEQFF. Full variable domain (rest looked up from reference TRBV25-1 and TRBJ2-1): EADIYQTPRYLVIGTGKKITLECSQTMGHDKMYWYQQDPGMELHLIHYSYGVNSTEKGDLSSESTVSRIRTEHFPLTLESARPSHTSQYLCASSEMGLAGGIYEQFFGPGTRLTVL.

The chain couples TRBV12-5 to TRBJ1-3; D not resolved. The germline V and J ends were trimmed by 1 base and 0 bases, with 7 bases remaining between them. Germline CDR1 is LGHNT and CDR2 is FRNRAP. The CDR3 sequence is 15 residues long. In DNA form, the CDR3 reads TGTGCTAGTGGTTTGGGCACACGCTCTGGAAACACCATATATTTT. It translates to CASGLGTRSGNTIYF.